The 8 T cell receptor beta chains in this list originate from one sample, sequenced in a study of Graves' ophthalmopathy and Graves' hyperthyroidism. TCR beta CDR3 regions were amplified from RNA transcripts. HTBI primers were employed in first-round RT-PCR, then a second-round multiplex PCR followed. TCRdb called the multiplex PCR reads again in MiXCR, with one record for every CDR3 protein. This table holds around 670,000 distinct CDR3 sequences, around 40% found once. Sequencing was done on a sample of peripheral blood. The receptor source for this set is an adult man with Graves' ophthalmopathy.

Notes on this clonotype: A much more abundant neighbour one base away suggests this may be a read error. The CDR3 loop is CASSLGGPGYTF. In nucleotides, the CDR3 is TGTGCCAGCAGCTTAGGAGGACCTGGCTACACCTTC. The J gene is TRBJ1-2, the V gene TRBV11-3; no definite D call. V dropped 1 base and J dropped 7 bases, with 7 bases sitting between them. The length of the CDR3 is 12 residues. The germline CDR1 and CDR2 sequences are SGHNT and YENEEA.

This clonotype was seen a single time. V usage is TRBV7-2 and J usage is TRBJ2-6; no reliable D call. CDR1 and CDR2 (germline): SGHTA, FQGNSA. Trimming pared 6 bases from V and 1 base from J, leaving 16 bases between. The CDR3 runs 17 residues. This CDR3 is CASSQEWLVSGANVLTF. The CDR3 nucleotides are TGTGCCAGCAGTCAGGAGTGGCTGGTATCTGGGGCCAACGTCCTGACTTTC.

Comment on this clonotype: At one end the junction does not follow the germline gene, possibly because of a read error. J is TRBJ1-5 and V is TRBV24-1; D remains unclear. This CDR3 has 14 residues. The germline gives CDR1 KGHDR, CDR2 SFDVKD. DNA for the CDR3: TGTGCCAGCAGTTTACGGGCCGGCATTAAGCCCCAGCATTTT. Its protein product is CASSLRAGIKPQHF.

This clonotype was detected ten times or more. The rearrangement uses TRBV7-9 and TRBJ1-4; D remains unclear. V was trimmed by 7 bases and J by 6 bases, leaving 9 bases between them. CDR1 SEHNR and CDR2 FQNEAQ come from the germline V gene (reference sequence). The CDR3 loop spans 12 amino acids. This CDR3 is CASTSAHEKLFF. The CDR3 DNA follows: TGTGCCAGCACTTCGGCCCATGAAAAACTGTTTTTT.

The chain recombines TRBV29-1 with TRBJ1-2, with D maybe TRBD1 (5 bases). CDR3 length: 13 residues. Germline V gene sequence: CDR1 SQVTM, CDR2 ANQGSEA. Trimming took 1 base from V and 6 from J, leaving 12 bases between them. The CDR3 region is CSVEGGTAHGYTF. The CDR3 bases are TGCAGCGTTGAAGGGGGGACGGCCCATGGCTACACCTTC.

This clonotype has a handful of counts. V usage is TRBV15 and J usage is TRBJ2-7; D is possibly TRBD1 (6 bases). The CDR3 is made up of 18 amino acids. V was pared by 0 bases and J by 1 base, with 19 bases between. Germline assignment: CDR1 LNHNV and CDR2 YYDKDF (reference sequence). CDR3 sequence (DNA): TGTGCCACCAGCAGAGATAATCAGGGGTCAGGCTTTTCCTACGAGCAGTACTTC. Residues: CATSRDNQGSGFSYEQYF. The full variable domain, its missing parts supplied by reference TRBV15 and TRBJ2-7, is DAMVIQNPRYQVTQFGKPVTLSCSQTLNHNVMYWYQQKSSQAPKLLFHYYDKDFNNEADTPDNFQSRRPNTSFCFLDIRSPGLGDTAMYLCATSRDNQGSGFSYEQYFGPGTRLTVT.

This clonotype has only a few counts. The J gene is TRBJ2-5, the V gene TRBV15, with TRBD1 matching over 10 bases. Trimming at V came to 3 bases and at J to 4 bases, leaving 5 bases not matched to a gene. The CDR3 consists of 15 residues. The germline CDR1 and CDR2 sequences are LNHNV and YYDKDF (reference sequence). Here the CDR3 DNA reads TGTGCCACCAGCAGCCTCGACAGGGGGCTAGAGACCCAGTACTTC. Its protein is CATSSLDRGLETQYF.

Points on this clonotype: At one boundary the junction diverges from the germline segment, which might be a read error. The genes are TRBV2 and TRBJ2-7; 8 positions agree with TRBD2. The CDR3 length is 17 residues. Germline CDR1 and CDR2: SNHLY and FYNNEI. In DNA, the CDR3 is TGTGCCAGCAGTGTCCAAGCGGGAGAAGGAGCCATCTACGAGCGGTACTTC. Translating it yields CASSVQAGEGAIYERYF.